A selection of T cell receptor beta chains follows, all from one sample in a study of shared clonotypes between healthy human individuals. The table came from immunoSEQ multiplex PCR; TCRdb's copy has only in-frame clones and leaves some out. Altogether some 2.4 million clones are present, 90% to 95% being singletons, with the ten largest covering approximately 0.36%. Input material: naive CD4+ T cells from PBMCs. The receptors shown here come from a man aged 18-30 years in good health. Some clones in this sample may be carry-over from other donors' samples. Each CDR3 is given with its conserved first and last residue. D genes are given only for firm matches. Clone size is stated in some rows and not others, as once, few, many or a class when expanded.

NA	once	TRBV5-1	TRBJ1-1	CASSSSSRDLNTEAFF	TGCGCCAGCAGCTCCTCGTCCCGGGACTTGAACACTGAAGCTTTCTTT
NA	once	TRBV27	TRBJ2-1	CASSFPQGMGRDEQFF	TGTGCCAGCAGTTTCCCTCAGGGGATGGGGCGTGATGAGCAGTTCTTC
TRBD2	NA	TRBV30	TRBJ2-7	CAWRAGTSGDYYEQYF	TGTGCCTGGAGAGCAGGGACTAGCGGGGACTACTACGAGCAGTACTTC
TRBD1	NA	TRBV19	TRBJ2-7	CASSNPWTGGDYEQYF	TGTGCCAGTAGTAACCCGTGGACAGGGGGGGACTACGAGCAGTACTTC
NA	NA	TRBV15	TRBJ2-7	CATSPPAYEQYF	TGTGCCACCAGCCCCCCGGCCTACGAGCAGTACTTC
NA	NA	TRBV5-1	TRBJ1-2	CASSFGRVVDGYTF	TGCGCCAGCAGCTTCGGCAGGGTAGTCGATGGCTACACCTTC
NA	NA	TRBV19	TRBJ2-7	CASSPQASYEQYF	TGTGCCAGTAGCCCGCAAGCCTCCTACGAGCAGTACTTC
NA	NA	TRBV11-2	TRBJ1-2	CASSLNAEYGYTF	TGTGCCAGCAGCCTAAATGCTGAGTATGGCTACACCTTC
TRBD1	NA	TRBV4-2	TRBJ2-3	CASSQPQGTTDTQYF	TGTGCCAGCAGCCAACCACAGGGGACGACAGATACGCAGTATTTT
NA	NA	TRBV6-1	TRBJ1-3	CASILSAPEVDTIYF	TGTGCCAGCATCCTCAGCGCCCCGGAGGTCGACACCATATATTTT
TRBD2	NA	TRBV18	TRBJ2-1	CASSPRTSERTSYNEQFF	TGTGCCAGCTCACCCCGGACTAGCGAACGAACCTCCTACAATGAGCAGTTCTTC
NA	NA	TRBV6-6	TRBJ2-7	CASSYRIRYEQYF	TGTGCCAGCAGTTATAGGATAAGGTACGAGCAGTACTTC
TRBD2	NA	TRBV5-4	TRBJ2-3	CASSRVWTSYLSGTDTQYF	TGTGCCAGCAGCAGAGTTTGGACTAGTTATTTGTCAGGCACAGATACGCAGTATTTT
NA	NA	TRBV27	TRBJ1-5	CASSPRVAGGNGGDQPQHF	TGTGCCAGCAGTCCTAGGGTCGCGGGGGGAAACGGTGGTGATCAGCCCCAGCATTTT
NA	few	TRBV2	TRBJ2-1	CASSDRGASNEQFF	TGTGCCAGCAGTGACAGGGGCGCATCCAATGAGCAGTTCTTC
TRBD2	NA	TRBV27	TRBJ2-3	CASQSSGRASDTQYF	TGTGCCAGCCAATCTAGCGGGAGGGCCTCAGATACGCAGTATTTT
TRBD2	NA	TRBV2	TRBJ2-7	CASSDVAGGHEQYF	TGTGCCAGCAGTGACGTAGCGGGAGGTCACGAGCAGTACTTC
TRBD1	NA	TRBV18	TRBJ2-7	CASSLIKPGTGSNEQYF	TGTGCCAGCTCACTGATCAAACCCGGGACAGGGTCCAACGAGCAGTACTTC
NA	NA	TRBV11-2	TRBJ2-1	CASSLVRGYNEQFF	TGTGCCAGCAGCTTAGTCCGGGGCTACAATGAGCAGTTCTTC
NA	few	TRBV7-9	TRBJ1-2	CASSLDSYGYTF	TGTGCCAGCAGCTTAGACAGCTATGGCTACACCTTC
NA	NA	TRBV5-4	TRBJ2-1	CASSLDRRNEQFF	TGTGCCAGCAGCTTGGATCGCAGGAATGAGCAGTTCTTC
NA	NA	TRBV6-5	TRBJ2-1	CASGRAGSYNEQFF	TGTGCCAGCGGGCGGGCGGGCTCCTACAATGAGCAGTTCTTC
TRBD1	once	TRBV28	TRBJ2-7	CASRTPGTGYNEQYF	TGTGCCAGCAGAACTCCCGGGACAGGGTATAACGAGCAGTACTTC
NA	few	TRBV11-2	TRBJ1-1	CASSGYMEAFF	TGTGCCAGCAGCGGGTACATGGAAGCTTTCTTT
TRBD2	NA	TRBV7-8	TRBJ2-7	CASSSGWGGRTHEQYF	TGTGCCAGCAGCTCGGGGTGGGGCGGGAGAACCCACGAGCAGTACTTC
NA	NA	TRBV5-1	TRBJ2-3	CASSLAGRGTDTQYF	TGCGCCAGCAGCTTGGCGGGAAGAGGGACAGATACGCAGTATTTT
TRBD1	NA	TRBV11-2	TRBJ2-7	CASSIRTGDDEQYF	TGTGCCAGCAGCATCAGGACAGGGGACGACGAGCAGTACTTC
TRBD1	few	TRBV2	TRBJ1-4	CASNRDSISTNEKLFF	TGTGCCAGCAACCGGGACAGCATTTCAACTAATGAAAAACTGTTTTTT
TRBD2	NA	TRBV7-2	TRBJ2-1	CASSKSSGRTEQFF	TGTGCCAGCAGCAAGTCTAGCGGGAGGACTGAGCAGTTCTTC
NA	once	TRBV19	TRBJ1-1	CASSMPGRGTEAFF	TGTGCCAGTAGTATGCCAGGGAGGGGCACTGAAGCTTTCTTT
NA	NA	TRBV19	TRBJ2-7	CASSIVGSGYEQYF	TGTGCCAGTAGTATAGTCGGTAGCGGCTACGAGCAGTACTTC
NA	once	TRBV30	TRBJ2-1	CAWSGGTSYPYNEQFF	TGTGCCTGGAGTGGGGGGACTTCATACCCCTACAATGAGCAGTTCTTC
NA	NA	TRBV30	TRBJ1-1	CAWSQRVGTPNTEAFF	TGTGCCTGGAGTCAACGGGTGGGGACCCCGAACACTGAAGCTTTCTTT
TRBD2	NA	TRBV6-1	TRBJ2-5	CASSGFMGSGRRETQYF	TGTGCCAGCAGTGGGTTTATGGGGAGCGGGAGACGGGAGACCCAGTACTTC
TRBD2	NA	TRBV5-4	TRBJ2-3	CASSSRTSGNTDTQYF	TGTGCCAGCAGCTCGAGGACTAGCGGCAACACAGATACGCAGTATTTT
NA	NA	TRBV5-1	TRBJ2-1	CASSSAITYNEQFF	TGCGCCAGCAGCTCCGCAATCACCTACAATGAGCAGTTCTTC
NA	NA	TRBV27	TRBJ2-5	CASSFGRVETQYF	TGTGCCAGCAGTTTTGGCAGGGTCGAGACCCAGTACTTC
NA	NA	TRBV6-5	TRBJ1-2	CASRLGSQNYGYTF	TGTGCCAGCAGACTGGGGAGCCAAAACTATGGCTACACCTTC
TRBD1	NA	TRBV27	TRBJ1-1	CASRDRANTEAFF	TGTGCCAGCAGGGACAGGGCGAACACTGAAGCTTTCTTT
NA	NA	TRBV29-1	TRBJ2-1	CSVDFLYNEQFF	TGCAGCGTTGATTTTCTCTACAATGAGCAGTTCTTC
NA	NA	TRBV5-6	TRBJ1-2	CASSKRTARLKDYGYTF	TGTGCCAGCAGCAAACGGACAGCCAGACTAAAGGACTATGGCTACACCTTC
NA	NA	TRBV7-9	TRBJ1-3	CASSTGQQSSGNTIYF	TGTGCCAGCAGCACCGGACAGCAAAGTTCTGGAAACACCATATATTTT
NA	NA	TRBV6-1	TRBJ1-5	CASSEGWDDQPQHF	TGTGCCAGCAGTGAAGGGTGGGATGATCAGCCCCAGCATTTT
NA	NA	TRBV5-8	TRBJ1-5	CASSQTTAWNQPQHF	TGTGCCAGCAGCCAAACGACGGCATGGAATCAGCCCCAGCATTTT
NA	NA	TRBV4-1	TRBJ1-2	CASSQDAARDGYTF	TGCGCCAGCAGCCAAGATGCAGCTCGGGATGGCTACACCTTC
NA	NA	TRBV10-1	TRBJ2-2	CASTLGRQRTGELFF	TGCGCCAGCACCTTGGGCCGTCAGAGGACCGGGGAGCTGTTTTTT
NA	NA	TRBV5-6	TRBJ2-1	CASSLAPGSYNEQFF	TGTGCCAGCAGCTTGGCGCCTGGATCCTACAATGAGCAGTTCTTC
NA	NA	TRBV6-6	TRBJ2-5	CAAFPVGGRRETQYF	TGTGCCGCATTCCCGGTCGGAGGGCGAAGAGAGACCCAGTACTTC
NA	NA	TRBV4-2	TRBJ1-4	CASSQDPPSGGTTNEKLFF	TGTGCCAGCAGCCAAGACCCACCTTCTGGCGGTACAACTAATGAAAAACTGTTTTTT
NA	NA	TRBV7-3	TRBJ2-1	CASSVGPTYYNEQFF	TGTGCCAGCAGCGTGGGGCCGACCTACTACAATGAGCAGTTCTTC
NA	NA	TRBV9	TRBJ2-3	CASSVGTGRPDTQYF	TGTGCCAGCAGCGTCGGGACTGGGCGGCCGGATACGCAGTATTTT
NA	NA	TRBV15	TRBJ2-5	CATSREQGAETQYF	TGTGCCACCAGCAGAGAGCAGGGAGCCGAGACCCAGTACTTC
NA	NA	TRBV27	TRBJ1-5	CASSGGYWSNQPQHF	TGTGCCAGCAGTGGGGGGTATTGGAGCAATCAGCCCCAGCATTTT
TRBD1	NA	TRBV7-2	TRBJ1-5	CASSLETGSNQPQHF	TGTGCCAGCAGCTTAGAGACAGGGAGCAATCAGCCCCAGCATTTT
NA	NA	TRBV5-4	TRBJ1-5	CASSFRTTGKSGNQPQHF	TGTGCCAGCAGCTTTCGGACCACAGGGAAAAGCGGCAATCAGCCCCAGCATTTT
NA	NA	TRBV19	TRBJ1-5	CASSIEQVLFNQPQHF	TGTGCCAGTAGTATAGAGCAAGTCCTTTTCAATCAGCCCCAGCATTTT
NA	NA	TRBV11-2	TRBJ2-5	CASSSTALAQYF	TGTGCCAGCAGCTCAACAGCACTAGCCCAGTACTTC